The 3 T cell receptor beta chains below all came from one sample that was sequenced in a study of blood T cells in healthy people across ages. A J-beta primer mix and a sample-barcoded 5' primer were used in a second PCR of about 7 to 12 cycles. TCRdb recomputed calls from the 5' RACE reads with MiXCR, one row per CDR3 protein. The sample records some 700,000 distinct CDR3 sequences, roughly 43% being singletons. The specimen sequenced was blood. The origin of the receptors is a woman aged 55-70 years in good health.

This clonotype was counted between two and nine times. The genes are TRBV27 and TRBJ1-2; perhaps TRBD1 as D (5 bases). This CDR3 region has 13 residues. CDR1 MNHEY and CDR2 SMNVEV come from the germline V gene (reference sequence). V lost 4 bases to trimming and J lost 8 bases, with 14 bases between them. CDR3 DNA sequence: TGTGCCAGCAGTTCCGGGACTCAGGAAGGCTACACCTTC. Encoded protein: CASSSGTQEGYTF.

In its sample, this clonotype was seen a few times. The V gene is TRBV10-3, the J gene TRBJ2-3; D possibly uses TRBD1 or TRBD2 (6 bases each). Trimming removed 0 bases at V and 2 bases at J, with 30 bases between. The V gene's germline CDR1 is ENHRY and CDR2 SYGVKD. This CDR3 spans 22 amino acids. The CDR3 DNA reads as TGTGCCATCAGTGAGTCGAAGCTGCGCGAGGGGGTCCGGGGGTGGAACACAGATACGCAGTATTTT. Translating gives CAISESKLREGVRGWNTDTQYF.

The CDR3: CASSLGLILGGGNNEQFF. The CDR3, as DNA: TGTGCCAGCAGCTTAGGCCTCATACTCGGCGGGGGTAACAATGAGCAGTTCTTC. The rearrangement joins TRBV13 to TRBJ2-1; 7 bases fit TRBD2. This CDR3 region has 18 residues. With 0 bases clipped from V and 5 bases from J, the junction kept 13 bases outside the gene matches. From germline, CDR1 is PRHDT and CDR2 FYEKMQ (reference sequence).